The 30 T cell receptor beta chains in this list originate from one sample, sequenced in a study of cytomegalovirus exposure and HLA in healthy donors. A multiplex PCR was run with 60 Vbeta primers and 13 Jbeta primers. Method: immunoSEQ multiplex PCR; TCRdb's copy keeps in-frame clones and lacks some. The top ten clones hold roughly 6% of a sample with about 150,000 clones, roughly 78% of them seen once. Material for sequencing was PBMCs. Receptors were obtained from a man aged 50-59 years in good health and CMV-seropositive.

The CDR3 DNA reads as TGTGCCAGCAGTGACAGCGGGAGAGGCACAGATACGCAGTATTTT. This translates into CASSDSGRGTDTQYF. V is TRBV25-1 and J is TRBJ2-3; 8 bases match TRBD2. CDR1 and CDR2 from the germline V gene are MGHDK and SYGVNS. The CDR3 totals 15 residues. Losses at the gene ends were 3 bases for V and 1 base for J; bases not matched to a gene: 3.

The chain links TRBV29-1 to TRBJ1-1; TRBD1 aligns across 8 bases. The CDR3 contains 13 residues. Germline V gives CDR1 SQVTM, CDR2 ANQGSEA. V trimming: 7 bases; J trimming: 5 bases; junction bases outside the gene matches: 9. The CDR3 bases are TGCAGCGCTCAGGGGGCCGAGGGGACTGAAGCTTTCTTT. This codes for CSAQGAEGTEAFF.

This clone appeared a single time. The chain carries TRBV9 and TRBJ2-5, with D possibly being TRBD2 (5 bases). The CDR3 length is 13 residues. Germline V gives CDR1 SGDLS, CDR2 YYNGEE. V shed 0 bases and J shed 2 bases, with 5 bases lying between them. The chain's CDR3 is CASSVGTQETQYF. The CDR3 DNA follows: TGTGCCAGCAGCGTAGGGACTCAAGAGACCCAGTACTTC.

The chain links TRBV28 to TRBJ2-3; 7 nucleotides agree with TRBD2. Trimming took 6 bases from V and 0 from J; bases not matched to a gene: 12. This CDR3 has 17 amino acids. Germline V CDR1 and CDR2: MDHEN, SYDVKM. CDR3 sequence (DNA): TGTGCCAGCAGCCTTTGGGCGGGAGACGTGAGCACAGATACGCAGTATTTT. Protein product: CASSLWAGDVSTDTQYF.

The chain combines TRBV19 with TRBJ1-5; D is ambiguous. The CDR3 runs to 12 residues. Germline CDR1 is LNHDA and CDR2 is SQIVND (reference sequence). The germline V and J ends were trimmed by 5 bases and 10 bases, with 12 bases remaining between them. The CDR3 region is CASSALPGPQHF. CDR3 bases: TGTGCCAGTAGTGCCCTGCCCGGTCCCCAGCATTTT.

The chain employs TRBV27 and TRBJ2-7, with 7 bases matching TRBD2. In germline, CDR1 is MNHEY, CDR2 SMNVEV (reference sequence). J lost 4 bases, V lost 5 bases, and 8 bases had no gene match. The CDR3 extends over 14 amino acids. The CDR3 here is CASSPWAGAYEQYF. DNA of the CDR3: TGTGCCAGCAGTCCTTGGGCGGGAGCATACGAGCAGTACTTC.

This chain connects TRBV5-6 to TRBJ2-5, with D possibly being TRBD2 (5 bases). The V gene's germline CDR1 is SGHDT and CDR2 YYEEEE. The CDR3 contains 16 residues. Trimming took 4 bases from V and 3 from J, leaving 19 bases between them. The CDR3 DNA sequence: TGTGCCAGCAGCCCTCCTCTGGAGGTGGGAAAAGAGACCCAGTACTTC. The encoded protein is CASSPPLEVGKETQYF.

This clone was counted a few times. Other nucleotide sequences from this sample produce the same CDR3. The chain carries TRBV5-1 and TRBJ2-7, with 9 bases aligning to TRBD1. The trim removed 4 bases at V and 7 bases at J, leaving 9 bases unmatched. The germline V gene encodes CDR1 SGHRS and CDR2 YFSETQ. The CDR3 is made up of 14 amino acids. The CDR3 reads CASSLGTGTGEQYF. CDR3 in DNA: TGCGCCAGCAGCCTAGGGACAGGGACCGGGGAGCAGTACTTC.

The J gene is TRBJ1-5, the V gene TRBV21-1; the table's D gene call, TRBD1, was not cross checked with the DNA. TRBV21-1 is termed a pseudogene. The CDR3 consists of 22 residues. In DNA form, the CDR3 reads TGTGCCAGCAGCAATAATGGGTTGCAGGGGGGACAGCCGGTACTTAGCAATCAGCCCCAGCATTTT. Residues: CASSNNGLQGGQPVLSNQPQHF.

The rearrangement uses TRBV7-9 and TRBJ2-1; TRBD1 matches 7 bases. V lost 2 bases and J lost 6; bases outside the gene matches: 4. The germline CDR1 and CDR2 sequences are SEHNR and FQNEAQ (reference sequence). CDR3 size: 14 residues. CDR3 in DNA: TGTGCCAGCAGCTTACCGACAGGGCCCAATGAGCAGTTCTTC. As protein: CASSLPTGPNEQFF.

The rearrangement joins TRBV5-1 to TRBJ2-7; TRBD2 matches 9 bases. The CDR3 runs to 16 residues. From germline, CDR1 is SGHRS and CDR2 YFSETQ. V was clipped by 0 bases and J by 3 bases; unmatched bases: 7. The CDR3: CASSLALASGVYEQYF. The CDR3, as DNA: TGCGCCAGCAGCTTGGCATTGGCTAGCGGGGTCTACGAGCAGTACTTC.

This clone was observed a few times. The chain employs TRBV19 and TRBJ2-3; 9 bases are a match to TRBD2. The trim removed 5 bases at V and 0 bases at J, leaving 6 bases unmatched. The germline CDR1 and CDR2 sequences are LNHDA and SQIVND (reference sequence). The CDR3 contains 16 residues. DNA of the CDR3: TGTGCCAGTAGTCTCTATAGCGGGAGTAGCACAGATACGCAGTATTTT. This gives the protein CASSLYSGSSTDTQYF.

V gene TRBV29-1 combines with J gene TRBJ2-3, with a tentative D call TRBD2 (6 bases). The V gene lost 6 bases and the J gene lost 0 bases, with 13 bases spanning the gap. Germline loops: CDR1 SQVTM, CDR2 ANQGSEA. There are 14 residues in the CDR3. The CDR3 DNA reads as TGCAGCGTCGCTCGGGGGACTAGCACAGATACGCAGTATTTT. Translating it yields CSVARGTSTDTQYF.

In regard to this clone: One junction end disagrees with the germline gene, perhaps due to a read error. This rearrangement joins TRBV7-9 to TRBJ2-7; possible D gene TRBD1, 6 bases. Germline CDR1 reads SEHNR; CDR2 reads FQNEAQ (reference sequence). The CDR3 length is 13 residues. CDR3 in DNA: TGTTCCAGCAGCAAGGTCAGGGGACGGGAGCAGTACTTC. Translating gives CSSSKVRGREQYF.

V is TRBV5-1 and J is TRBJ2-2, with D perhaps TRBD2 (5 bases). V was shortened by 5 bases and J by 3 bases, with 14 bases between the two germline ends. Germline loops: CDR1 SGHRS, CDR2 YFSETQ. The CDR3 sequence is 15 residues long. In DNA form, the CDR3 reads TGCGCCAGCAGGCTAGGTGGAGGAGACACCGGGGAGCTGTTTTTT. This gives the protein CASRLGGGDTGELFF.

This chain joins TRBV6-6 and TRBJ2-1, with TRBD2 matching 10 bases. The germline V gene has CDR1 MNHNY and CDR2 SVGAGI (reference sequence). The CDR3 runs to 13 residues. V lost 7 bases to trimming and J lost 14 bases; unmatched junction nucleotides: 11. The CDR3 region has the DNA TGTGCCAGCACTGAGCGGGAGGGCCGCCCAGAGTTCTTC. This sequence encodes CASTEREGRPEFF.

This clone has only a few counts. CDR3 DNA: TGTGCCAGCAGCTTAAGGTCGGGATTCCAAGAGACCCAGTACTTC. Residues: CASSLRSGFQETQYF. This rearrangement joins TRBV7-2 to TRBJ2-5, with D perhaps matching TRBD2 (5 bases). There are 15 residues in the CDR3. Deletions cut 2 bases from V and 1 base from J, with 11 bases between. Germline V CDR1 and CDR2: SGHTA, FQGNSA. Based on the CDR3 plus reference TRBV7-2 and TRBJ2-5, the full variable domain is GAGVSQSPSNKVTEKGKDVELRCDPISGHTALYWYRQSLGQGLEFLIYFQGNSAPDKSGLPSDRFSAERTGGSVSTLTIQRTQQEDSAVYLCASSLRSGFQETQYFGPGTRLLVL.

This chain links TRBV7-2 with TRBJ1-3; perhaps TRBD1 as D (5 bases). The CDR3 is 15 residues long. The V and J ends lost 5 bases and 4 bases respectively, with 15 bases between them. Germline V CDR1 and CDR2: SGHTA, FQGNSA. CDR3 sequence: CASSVAGLRGNTIYF. DNA of the CDR3: TGTGCCAGCAGCGTCGCAGGGCTTAGAGGAAACACCATATATTTT. Using reference TRBV7-2 and TRBJ1-3 for the parts outside the CDR3, the full variable domain is GAGVSQSPSNKVTEKGKDVELRCDPISGHTALYWYRQSLGQGLEFLIYFQGNSAPDKSGLPSDRFSAERTGGSVSTLTIQRTQQEDSAVYLCASSVAGLRGNTIYFGEGSWLTVV.

The chain uses TRBV28 and TRBJ1-6; TRBD1 aligns across 7 bases. This CDR3 is 16 amino acids long. J gave up 3 bases and V 4 bases, and 6 bases lay outside the gene matches. Germline-derived CDR1 and CDR2 are MDHEN and SYDVKM. The CDR3 sequence: CASSSQRQGYNSPLHF. CDR3 DNA sequence: TGTGCCAGCAGTTCCCAGAGACAGGGCTATAATTCACCCCTCCACTTT.

This clone was detected only a few times. This rearrangement joins TRBV6-1 to TRBJ2-3; 10 bases fit TRBD1. Unmatched junction bases numbered 6, after V lost 7 bases and J lost 2 bases. Looked up from germline, CDR1 is MNHNS and CDR2 is SASEGT. CDR3 size: 15 residues. DNA for the CDR3: TGTGCCAGCACGTGGACAGGGGGAAACACAGATACGCAGTATTTT. It codes for CASTWTGGNTDTQYF.

This chain connects TRBV5-1 to TRBJ1-2; a weak D match, TRBD1 (5 bases). This CDR3 spans 14 amino acids. Germline CDR1 reads SGHRS; CDR2 reads YFSETQ. V lost 0 bases to trimming and J lost 8 bases, with 14 bases between them. Here the CDR3 reads CASSLGERGSGYTF. The CDR3, as DNA: TGCGCCAGCAGCTTGGGGGAAAGGGGTTCGGGCTACACCTTC.

The chain has TRBV25-1 and TRBJ2-1; 7 bases are shared with TRBD2. J gave up 5 bases and V 1 base, and 2 bases lay outside the gene matches. The length of the CDR3 is 14 residues. Germline CDR1 MGHDK, CDR2 SYGVNS. In nucleotides, the CDR3 is TGTGCCAGCAGTGAATCGGGGGGACACAATGAGCAGTTCTTC. This gives the protein CASSESGGHNEQFF.

This clone is a singleton in its sample. The junction differs from germline at one of its ends, possibly a read error. This chain joins TRBV29-1 and TRBJ2-2; 7 nucleotides agree with TRBD2. The length of the CDR3 is 14 residues. The germline V gene has CDR1 SQVTM and CDR2 ANQGSEA. CDR3: CSVVGGSNTGELFF. CDR3 DNA: TGCAGTGTTGTAGGCGGGAGTAACACCGGGGAGCTGTTTTTT.

The chain links TRBV6-1 to TRBJ2-2; D not resolved. The germline V and J ends were trimmed by 6 bases and 5 bases, with 13 bases remaining between them. Germline CDR1 MNHNS, CDR2 SASEGT. This CDR3 spans 14 amino acids. CDR3 coding DNA: TGTGCCAGCAGGGTAGTGGCGAGGACCGGGGAGCTGTTTTTT. Residues: CASRVVARTGELFF.

This clone was seen a few times. This chain uses TRBV30 with TRBJ1-2, with D maybe TRBD1 (6 bases). CDR3 length: 13 residues. Germline-derived CDR1 and CDR2 are GTSNPN and SVGIG (reference sequence). V lost 7 bases, J lost 1 base, and 13 bases lay in between. CDR3 loop: CASRTAGNYGYTF. The CDR3 nucleotides read TGTGCCTCGAGGACAGCCGGTAACTATGGCTACACCTTC. The variable domain in full, completed from reference TRBV30 and TRBJ1-2, reads SQTIHQWPATLVQPVGSPLSLECTVEGTSNPNLYWYRQAAGRGLQLLFYSVGIGQISSEVPQNLSASRPQDRQFILSSKKLLLSDSGFYLCASRTAGNYGYTFGSGTRLTVV.

The genes are TRBV2 and TRBJ2-7, with D maybe TRBD2 (5 bases). Trimming shortened V by 7 bases and J by 2 bases, and 12 bases separated the two germline ends. The CDR3 totals 13 residues. Germline V gene sequence: CDR1 SNHLY, CDR2 FYNNEI. The DNA of the CDR3 is TGTGCCAGCACAGCCAACGGGGCCTACGAGCAGTACTTC. This encodes CASTANGAYEQYF. The whole variable domain, filled in from reference TRBV2 and TRBJ2-7, reads EPEVTQTPSHQVTQMGQEVILRCVPISNHLYFYWYRQILGQKVEFLVSFYNNEISEKSEIFDDQFSVERPDGSNFTLKIRSTKLEDSAMYFCASTANGAYEQYFGPGTRLTVT.

V gene TRBV18 combines with J gene TRBJ2-2; 10 bases match TRBD1. The CDR3 spans 15 residues. The germline gives CDR1 KGHSH, CDR2 LQKENI. J gave up 1 base and V 4 bases, and 0 bases lay outside the gene matches. CDR3 nucleotides: TGTGCCAGCTCACGGGACAGGGGGAACACCGGGGAGCTGTTTTTT. It encodes CASSRDRGNTGELFF.

V and J are TRBV25-1 and TRBJ1-3; 10 bases are a match to TRBD1. The CDR3 is made up of 15 amino acids. The germline CDR1 and CDR2 sequences are MGHDK and SYGVNS. The V gene end was trimmed by 5 bases and the J gene end by 4 bases; junction bases not matched to a gene: 5. The CDR3 region is CASSNDRGPGNTIYF. CDR3 DNA sequence: TGTGCCAGCAGTAACGACAGGGGGCCAGGAAACACCATATATTTT. Drawing the rest from reference TRBV25-1 and TRBJ1-3, the complete variable domain is EADIYQTPRYLVIGTGKKITLECSQTMGHDKMYWYQQDPGMELHLIHYSYGVNSTEKGDLSSESTVSRIRTEHFPLTLESARPSHTSQYLCASSNDRGPGNTIYFGEGSWLTVV.

The V and J genes are TRBV21-1 and TRBJ2-1; the D call of TRBD1 is as the table states it, not checked on the DNA. TRBV21-1 is noted as a pseudogene. CDR3 length: 17 residues. CDR3 region: CASSNSVRSSRNNEQFF. The CDR3 DNA reads TGTGCCAGCAGCAATTCGGTCAGGTCTTCTCGGAACAATGAGCAGTTCTTC.

The table lists this clone with a count of one. V gene TRBV14 combines with J gene TRBJ1-2; D possibly corresponds to TRBD1 (6 bases). Trimming removed 4 bases from V and 2 bases from J, with 8 bases in between. The CDR3 covers 13 residues. CDR1 is SGHDN and CDR2 is FVKESK in the germline V gene. This CDR3 reads CASSPGQNYGYTF. The DNA of the CDR3 is TGTGCCAGCAGCCCCGGACAGAACTATGGCTACACCTTC.